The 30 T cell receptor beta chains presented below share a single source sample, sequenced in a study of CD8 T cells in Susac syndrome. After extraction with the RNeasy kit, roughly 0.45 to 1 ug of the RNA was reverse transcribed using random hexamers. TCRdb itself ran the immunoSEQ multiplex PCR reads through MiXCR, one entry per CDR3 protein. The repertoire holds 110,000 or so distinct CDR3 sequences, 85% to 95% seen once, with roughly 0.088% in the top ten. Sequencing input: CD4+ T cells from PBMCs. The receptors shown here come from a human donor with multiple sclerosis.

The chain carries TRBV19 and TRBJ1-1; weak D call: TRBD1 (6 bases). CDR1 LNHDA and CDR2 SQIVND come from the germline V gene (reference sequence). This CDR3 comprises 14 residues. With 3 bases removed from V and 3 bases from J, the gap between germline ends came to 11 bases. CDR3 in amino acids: CASSITRGHTEAFF. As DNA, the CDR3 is TGTGCCAGTAGTATTACCAGGGGACACACTGAAGCTTTCTTT.

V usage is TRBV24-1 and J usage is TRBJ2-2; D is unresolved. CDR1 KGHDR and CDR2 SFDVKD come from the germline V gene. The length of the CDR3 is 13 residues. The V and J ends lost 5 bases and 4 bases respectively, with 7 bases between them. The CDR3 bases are TGTGCCACCAGTGGGGGTCCCACCGGGGAGCTGTTTTTT. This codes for CATSGGPTGELFF.

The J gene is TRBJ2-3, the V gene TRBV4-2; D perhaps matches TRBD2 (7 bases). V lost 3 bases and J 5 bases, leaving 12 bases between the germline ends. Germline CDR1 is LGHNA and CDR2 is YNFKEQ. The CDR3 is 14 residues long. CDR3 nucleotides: TGTGCCAGCAGCCAGGGGGGGGCAAGAGATACGCAGTATTTT. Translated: CASSQGGARDTQYF.

The chain's CDR3 is CASSLVQGGGETQYF. For the CDR3, the DNA is TGTGCCAGCAGCTTAGTACAGGGCGGAGGGGAGACCCAGTACTTC. This chain connects TRBV5-6 to TRBJ2-5, with D possibly being TRBD1 or TRBD2 (6 bases each). Per germline, CDR1 SGHDT and CDR2 YYEEEE. This CDR3 has 15 residues. V lost 2 bases and J 5 bases, leaving 16 bases between the germline ends.

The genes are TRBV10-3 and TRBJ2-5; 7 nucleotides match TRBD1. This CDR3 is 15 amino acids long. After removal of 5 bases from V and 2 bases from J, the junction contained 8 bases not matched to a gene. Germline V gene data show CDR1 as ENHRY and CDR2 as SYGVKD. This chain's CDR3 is CAISPQGRGQETQYF. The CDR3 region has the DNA TGTGCCATCAGTCCACAGGGGCGTGGACAAGAGACCCAGTACTTC.

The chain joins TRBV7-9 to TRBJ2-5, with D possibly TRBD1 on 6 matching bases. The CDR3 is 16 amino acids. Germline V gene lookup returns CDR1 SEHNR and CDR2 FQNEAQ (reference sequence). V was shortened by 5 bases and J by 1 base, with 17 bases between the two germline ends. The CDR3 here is CASSRPAPRGQETQYF. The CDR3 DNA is TGTGCCAGCAGCCGCCCGGCGCCCAGGGGCCAAGAGACCCAGTACTTC.

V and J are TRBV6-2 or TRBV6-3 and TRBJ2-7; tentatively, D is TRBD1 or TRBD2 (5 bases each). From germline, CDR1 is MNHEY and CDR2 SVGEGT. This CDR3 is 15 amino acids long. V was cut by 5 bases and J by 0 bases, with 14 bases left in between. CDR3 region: CASSTTGTDSYEQYF. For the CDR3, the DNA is TGTGCCAGCAGTACAACCGGGACGGACTCCTACGAGCAGTACTTC.

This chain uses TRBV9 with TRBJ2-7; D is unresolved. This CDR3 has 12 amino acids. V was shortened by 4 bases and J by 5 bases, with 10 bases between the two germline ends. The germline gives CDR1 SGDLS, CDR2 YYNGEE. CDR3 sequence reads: CASSSPMDEQYF. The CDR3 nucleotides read TGTGCCAGCAGCTCCCCCATGGACGAGCAGTACTTC.

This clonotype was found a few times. The CDR3 region has the DNA TGTGCCTGGAAACGATACATGAACACTGAAGCTTTCTTT. It codes for CAWKRYMNTEAFF. The chain carries TRBV30 and TRBJ1-1; no definite D call. The CDR3 extends over 13 amino acids. The germline V gene encodes CDR1 GTSNPN and CDR2 SVGIG (reference sequence). V dropped 4 bases and J dropped 0 bases, with 9 bases sitting between them. Supplemented by reference TRBV30 and TRBJ1-1, the full variable domain reads SQTIHQWPATLVQPVGSPLSLECTVEGTSNPNLYWYRQAAGRGLQLLFYSVGIGQISSEVPQNLSASRPQDRQFILSSKKLLLSDSGFYLCAWKRYMNTEAFFGQGTRLTVV.

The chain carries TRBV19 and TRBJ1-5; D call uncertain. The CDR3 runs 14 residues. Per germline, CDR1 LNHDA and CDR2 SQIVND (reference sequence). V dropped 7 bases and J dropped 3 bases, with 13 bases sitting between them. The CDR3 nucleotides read TGTGCCAGTACCCTAGGGATAACCAATCAGCCCCAGCATTTT. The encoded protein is CASTLGITNQPQHF.

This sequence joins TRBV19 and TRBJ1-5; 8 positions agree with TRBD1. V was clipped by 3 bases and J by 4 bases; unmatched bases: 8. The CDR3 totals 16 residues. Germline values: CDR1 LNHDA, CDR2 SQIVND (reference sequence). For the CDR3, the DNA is TGTGCCAGTAGTATCTTGACAGGGGAAGGGAATCAGCCCCAGCATTTT. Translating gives CASSILTGEGNQPQHF.

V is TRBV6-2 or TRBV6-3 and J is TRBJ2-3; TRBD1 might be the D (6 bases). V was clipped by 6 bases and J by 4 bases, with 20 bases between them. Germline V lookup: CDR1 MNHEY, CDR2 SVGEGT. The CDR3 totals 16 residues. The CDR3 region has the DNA TGTGCCAGCAGCCTACCACCGGGCAGGGGTGCAGATACGCAGTATTTT. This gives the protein CASSLPPGRGADTQYF.

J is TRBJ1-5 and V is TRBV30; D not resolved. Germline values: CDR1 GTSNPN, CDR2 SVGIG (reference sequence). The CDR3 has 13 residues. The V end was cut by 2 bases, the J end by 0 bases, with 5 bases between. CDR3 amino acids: CAWSPGSNQPQHF. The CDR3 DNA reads TGTGCCTGGAGTCCCGGTAGCAATCAGCCCCAGCATTTT.

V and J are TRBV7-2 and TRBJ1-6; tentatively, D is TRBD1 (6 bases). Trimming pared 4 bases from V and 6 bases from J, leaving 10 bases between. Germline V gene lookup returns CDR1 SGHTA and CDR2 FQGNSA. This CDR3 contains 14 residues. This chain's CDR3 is CASSSQGSNSPLHF. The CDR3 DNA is TGTGCCAGCAGCTCCCAGGGGAGTAATTCACCCCTCCACTTT. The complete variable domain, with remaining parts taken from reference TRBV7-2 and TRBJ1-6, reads GAGVSQSPSNKVTEKGKDVELRCDPISGHTALYWYRQSLGQGLEFLIYFQGNSAPDKSGLPSDRFSAERTGGSVSTLTIQRTQQEDSAVYLCASSSQGSNSPLHFGNGTRLTVT.

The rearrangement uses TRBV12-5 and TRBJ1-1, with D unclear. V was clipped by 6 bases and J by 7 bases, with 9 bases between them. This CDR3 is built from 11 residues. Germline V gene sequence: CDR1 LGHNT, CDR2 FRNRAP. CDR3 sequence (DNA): TGTGCTAGTGGGAATAAGGTTGAAGCTTTCTTT. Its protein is CASGNKVEAFF.

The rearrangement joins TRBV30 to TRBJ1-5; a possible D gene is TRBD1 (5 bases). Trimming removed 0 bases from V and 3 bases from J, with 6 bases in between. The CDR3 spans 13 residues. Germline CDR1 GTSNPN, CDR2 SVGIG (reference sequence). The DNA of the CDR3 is TGTGCCTGGAGTGTACAGGACAATCAGCCCCAGCATTTT. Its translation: CAWSVQDNQPQHF. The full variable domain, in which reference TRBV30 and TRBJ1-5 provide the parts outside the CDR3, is SQTIHQWPATLVQPVGSPLSLECTVEGTSNPNLYWYRQAAGRGLQLLFYSVGIGQISSEVPQNLSASRPQDRQFILSSKKLLLSDSGFYLCAWSVQDNQPQHFGDGTRLSIL.

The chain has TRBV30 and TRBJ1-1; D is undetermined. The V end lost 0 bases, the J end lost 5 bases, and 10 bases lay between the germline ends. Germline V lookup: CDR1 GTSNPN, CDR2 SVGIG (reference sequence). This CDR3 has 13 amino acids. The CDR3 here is CAWSVMRGTEAFF. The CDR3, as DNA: TGTGCCTGGAGTGTAATGAGAGGGACTGAAGCTTTCTTT.

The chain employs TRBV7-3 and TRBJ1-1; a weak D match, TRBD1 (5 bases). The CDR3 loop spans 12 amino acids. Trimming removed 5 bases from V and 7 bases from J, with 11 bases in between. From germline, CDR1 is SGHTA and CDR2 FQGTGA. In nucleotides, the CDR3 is TGTGCCAGCAGCGGGACGGCGCTTGAAGCTTTCTTT. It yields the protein CASSGTALEAFF. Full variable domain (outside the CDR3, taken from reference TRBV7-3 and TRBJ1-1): GAGVSQTPSNKVTEKGKYVELRCDPISGHTALYWYRQSLGQGPEFLIYFQGTGAADDSGLPNDRFFAVRPEGSVSTLKIQRTERGDSAVYLCASSGTALEAFFGQGTRLTVV.

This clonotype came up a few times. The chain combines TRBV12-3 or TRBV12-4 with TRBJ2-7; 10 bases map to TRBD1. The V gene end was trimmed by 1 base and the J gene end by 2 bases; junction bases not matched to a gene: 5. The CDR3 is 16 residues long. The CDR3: CASSLGRDRGTYEQYF. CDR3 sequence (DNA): TGTGCCAGCAGTTTAGGGCGGGACAGGGGTACCTACGAGCAGTACTTC.

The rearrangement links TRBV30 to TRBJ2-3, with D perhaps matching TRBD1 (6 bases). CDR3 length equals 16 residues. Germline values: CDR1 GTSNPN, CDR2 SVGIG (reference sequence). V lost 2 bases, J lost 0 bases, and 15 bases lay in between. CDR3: CAWSPRMGTSTDTQYF. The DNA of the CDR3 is TGTGCCTGGAGTCCTCGGATGGGGACAAGCACAGATACGCAGTATTTT. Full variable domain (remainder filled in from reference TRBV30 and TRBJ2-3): SQTIHQWPATLVQPVGSPLSLECTVEGTSNPNLYWYRQAAGRGLQLLFYSVGIGQISSEVPQNLSASRPQDRQFILSSKKLLLSDSGFYLCAWSPRMGTSTDTQYFGPGTRLTVL.

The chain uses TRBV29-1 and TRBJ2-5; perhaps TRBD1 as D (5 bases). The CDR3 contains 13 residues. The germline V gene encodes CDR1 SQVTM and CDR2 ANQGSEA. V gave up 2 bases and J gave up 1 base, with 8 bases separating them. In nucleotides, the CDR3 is TGCAGCGTTGAATCAGGGTCCCAAGAGACCCAGTACTTC. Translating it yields CSVESGSQETQYF. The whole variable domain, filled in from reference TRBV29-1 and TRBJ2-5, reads SAVISQKPSRDICQRGTSLTIQCQVDSQVTMMFWYRQQPGQSLTLIATANQGSEATYESGFVIDKFPISRPNLTFSTLTVSNMSPEDSSIYLCSVESGSQETQYFGPGTRLLVL.

CDR3 in DNA: TGTGCCAGCAGCCAATCGGACCTATCCGGCTACACCTTC. Its translation is CASSQSDLSGYTF. The chain has TRBV3-1 and TRBJ1-2, with no clear D. Germline assignment: CDR1 LGHDT and CDR2 YNNKEL (reference sequence). The CDR3 has 13 residues. Trimming stripped 2 bases from V and 8 bases from J, with 12 bases between.

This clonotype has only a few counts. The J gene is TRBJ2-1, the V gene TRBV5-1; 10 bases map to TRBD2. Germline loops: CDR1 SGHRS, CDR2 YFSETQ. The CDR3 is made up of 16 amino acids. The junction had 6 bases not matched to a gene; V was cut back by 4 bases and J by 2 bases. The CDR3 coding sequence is TGCGCCAGCAGCCCACGAAGCGGGGGGGCCTACAATGAGCAGTTCTTC. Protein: CASSPRSGGAYNEQFF.

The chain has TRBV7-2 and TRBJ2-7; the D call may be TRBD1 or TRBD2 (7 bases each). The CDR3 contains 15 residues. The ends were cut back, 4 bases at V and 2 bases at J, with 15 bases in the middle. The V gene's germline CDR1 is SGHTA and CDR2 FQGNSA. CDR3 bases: TGTGCCAGCAGCTCAACCAGGGGGGGGACCTACGAGCAGTACTTC. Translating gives CASSSTRGGTYEQYF.

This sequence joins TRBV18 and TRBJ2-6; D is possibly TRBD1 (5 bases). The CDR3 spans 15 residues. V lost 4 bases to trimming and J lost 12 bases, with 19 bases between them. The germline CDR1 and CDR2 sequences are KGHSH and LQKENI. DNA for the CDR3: TGTGCCAGCTCACAAGAACAAGGGTCCCAGGGCGTCCTGACTTTC. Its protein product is CASSQEQGSQGVLTF.

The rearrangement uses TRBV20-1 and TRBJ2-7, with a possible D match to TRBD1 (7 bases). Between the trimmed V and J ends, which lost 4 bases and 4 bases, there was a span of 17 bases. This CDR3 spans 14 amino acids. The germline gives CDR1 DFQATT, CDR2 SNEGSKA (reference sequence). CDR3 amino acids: CSATWQGGTYEQYF. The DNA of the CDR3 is TGCAGTGCTACGTGGCAGGGGGGCACTTACGAGCAGTACTTC.

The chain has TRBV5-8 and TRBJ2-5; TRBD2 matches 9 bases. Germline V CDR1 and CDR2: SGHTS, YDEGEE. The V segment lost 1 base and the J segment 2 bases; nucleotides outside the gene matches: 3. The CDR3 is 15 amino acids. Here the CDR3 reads CASSLYLAGQETQYF. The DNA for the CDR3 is TGTGCCAGCAGCTTGTATCTAGCGGGACAAGAGACCCAGTACTTC.

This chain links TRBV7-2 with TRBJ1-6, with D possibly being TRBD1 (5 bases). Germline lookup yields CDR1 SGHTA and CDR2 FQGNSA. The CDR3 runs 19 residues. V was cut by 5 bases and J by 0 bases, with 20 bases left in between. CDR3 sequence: CASSVGPTKLISYNSPLHF. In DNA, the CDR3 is TGTGCCAGCAGCGTGGGACCGACGAAGTTAATCTCCTATAATTCACCCCTCCACTTT.

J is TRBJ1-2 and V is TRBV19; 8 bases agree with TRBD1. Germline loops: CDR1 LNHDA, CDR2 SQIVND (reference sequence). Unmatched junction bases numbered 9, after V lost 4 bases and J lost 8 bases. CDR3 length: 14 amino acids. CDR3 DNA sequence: TGTGCCAGTAGTACGGACAGGGCGGCCTTAGGCTACACCTTC. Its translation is CASSTDRAALGYTF.

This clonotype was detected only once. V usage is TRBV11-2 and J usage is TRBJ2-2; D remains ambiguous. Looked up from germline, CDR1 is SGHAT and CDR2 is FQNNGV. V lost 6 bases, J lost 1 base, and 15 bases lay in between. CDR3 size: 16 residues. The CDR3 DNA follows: TGTGCCAGCAGGTCGATATTCGACGGGAACACCGGGGAGCTGTTTTTT. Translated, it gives CASRSIFDGNTGELFF.